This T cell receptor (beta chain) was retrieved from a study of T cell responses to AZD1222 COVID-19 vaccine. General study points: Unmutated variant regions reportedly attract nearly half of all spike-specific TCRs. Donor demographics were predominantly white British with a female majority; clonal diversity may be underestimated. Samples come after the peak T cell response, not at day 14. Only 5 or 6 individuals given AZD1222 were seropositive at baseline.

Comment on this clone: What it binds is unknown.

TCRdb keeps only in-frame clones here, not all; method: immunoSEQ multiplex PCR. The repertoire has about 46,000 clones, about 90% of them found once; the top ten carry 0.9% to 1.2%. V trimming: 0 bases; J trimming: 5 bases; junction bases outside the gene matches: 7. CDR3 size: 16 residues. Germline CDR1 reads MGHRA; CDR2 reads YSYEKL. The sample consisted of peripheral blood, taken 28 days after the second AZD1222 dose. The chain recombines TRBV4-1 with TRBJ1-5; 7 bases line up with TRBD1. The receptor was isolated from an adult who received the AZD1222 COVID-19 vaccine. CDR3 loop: CASSQEGGGTDQPQHF. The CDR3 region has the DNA TGCGCCAGCAGCCAAGAGGGAGGGGGGACAGATCAGCCCCAGCATTTT.